The source of this TCR beta chain is a study of blood T cells in healthy people across ages. The germline V gene has CDR1 DFQATT and CDR2 SNEGSKA (reference sequence). The CDR3 covers 12 residues. Trimming stripped 1 base from V and 9 bases from J, with 11 bases between. Primers used in a second PCR of about 6 to 11 cycles were a sample-barcoded 5' primer and a J-beta primer mix. TCRdb re-analysed the 5' RACE reads in MiXCR, keeping a single row per CDR3 protein. The table has about 800,000 distinct CDR3 sequences, roughly 64% seen once; the top ten hold approximately 21%. The V gene is TRBV20-1, the J gene TRBJ2-3; D gene uncertain. The clonotype comes from a man aged 30 to 39 in good health. The sequencing input was blood. CDR3 protein: CSARGVALTQYF. The DNA of the CDR3 is TGCAGTGCTAGAGGGGTGGCCTTAACGCAGTATTTT.